This TCR beta chain was sequenced during a study of blood T cell repertoires in COVID-19. The protocol was immunoSEQ multiplex PCR, while the TCRdb copy is restricted to in-frame clones and leaves out a portion. Of approximately 250,000 clones listed, around nine tenths were seen once; the top ten hold around 1.5%. The CDR3 has 11 residues. With 3 bases removed from V and 14 bases from J, the gap between germline ends came to 8 bases. From germline, CDR1 is SGHTA and CDR2 FQGNSA. This rearrangement joins TRBV7-2 to TRBJ1-6; D not certain. The TCR sequence derives from a woman aged 55-69 years who had recovered from COVID-19. Sequencing was performed on peripheral blood. The CDR3 sequence is CASSLSVALHF. The DNA for the CDR3 is TGTGCCAGCAGCTTGTCCGTAGCCCTCCACTTT.